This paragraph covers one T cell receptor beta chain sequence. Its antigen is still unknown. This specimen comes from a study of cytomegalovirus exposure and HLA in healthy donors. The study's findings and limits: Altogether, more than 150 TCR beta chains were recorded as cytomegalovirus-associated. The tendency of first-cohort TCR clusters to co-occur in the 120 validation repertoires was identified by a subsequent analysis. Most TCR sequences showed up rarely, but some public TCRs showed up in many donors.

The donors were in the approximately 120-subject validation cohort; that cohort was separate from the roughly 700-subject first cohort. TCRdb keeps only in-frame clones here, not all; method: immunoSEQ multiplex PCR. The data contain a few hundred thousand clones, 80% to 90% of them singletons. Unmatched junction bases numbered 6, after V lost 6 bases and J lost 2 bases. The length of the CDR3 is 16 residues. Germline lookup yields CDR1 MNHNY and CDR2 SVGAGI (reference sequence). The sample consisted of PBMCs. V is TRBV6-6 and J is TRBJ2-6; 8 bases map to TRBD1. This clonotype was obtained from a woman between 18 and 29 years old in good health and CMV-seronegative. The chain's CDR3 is CASSLDRGTGANVLTF. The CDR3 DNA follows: TGTGCCAGCAGCCTCGACAGGGGTACTGGGGCCAACGTCCTGACTTTC.